This TCR beta chain appears in the sequencing data of a study of human T cells and chemical hapten exposure. Each CDR3 protein is one row after TCRdb ran MiXCR on the RACE reads. The sample has roughly 40,000 distinct CDR3 sequences, 10% to 13% seen once; the top ten hold approximately 6.3%. This clonotype was found a few times. The junction shows a germline mismatch at one end, possibly a read error. This CDR3 spans 11 amino acids. The time point is: pre-sensitization, week 0. Treatment specified: therapeutic diphenylcyclopropenone sensitization with weekly scalp DPC. The TCR was taken from a man aged 25 to 45 with alopecia areata. Some clones in this sample may be carry-over from other donors' samples. The V gene is TRBV12-3 or TRBV12-4, the J gene TRBJ2-1; unclear D gene. Sequences were derived from whole blood, sampled in connection with sensitization to the hapten diphenylcyclopropenone (DPC). The CDR3 DNA reads TGTGCCAGCAGCTCCTTCAATGAGCAGTTCTTC. Translation gives CASSSFNEQFF.